Shown below are 8 T cell receptor beta chains from a single sample sequenced in a study of cytomegalovirus exposure and HLA in healthy donors (TCRdb year 2017). Library preparation was by the immunoSEQ multiplex PCR assay. A mixture of 60 forward primers for TCR Vbeta segments and 13 reverse primers for TCR Jbeta segments was used in the multiplex PCR. Entries here come from immuneACCESS through TCRdb and include only in-frame sequences with V and J called. Some clones fail to appear in such tables; in the studies checked, an unresolved V gene covers under half of the shortfall, and the cause of the remainder is unknown. This sample is represented by approximately 51,000 clones; around 85% of them were singletons. The top ten clones comprise 2% to 2.5% of the sample. Input material: PBMCs. These receptors all come from a boy younger than 18 in good health and CMV-seropositive.

V gene TRBV6-1 combines with J gene TRBJ1-5; possible D gene TRBD1, 6 bases. This CDR3 spans 15 amino acids. Germline V gene data show CDR1 as MNHNS and CDR2 as SASEGT. V was trimmed by 5 bases and J by 1 base, leaving 12 bases between them. CDR3 nucleotides: TGTGCCAGCAGTCAACAGGGTTTCAGCAATCAGCCCCAGCATTTT. As protein: CASSQQGFSNQPQHF.

The table lists this clone with a few counts. This CDR3 is CASRAGTRTYEQYF. As DNA, the CDR3 is TGTGCCAGCAGGGCCGGGACTCGGACCTACGAGCAGTACTTC. This chain uses TRBV11-2 with TRBJ2-7; possible D gene TRBD2, 6 bases. Trimming took 6 bases from V and 2 from J, leaving 14 bases between them. Germline assignment: CDR1 SGHAT and CDR2 FQNNGV. This CDR3 comprises 14 residues.

The chain links TRBV19 to TRBJ2-2; 11 bases fit TRBD2. Unmatched junction bases numbered 9, after V lost 6 bases and J lost 3 bases. This CDR3 is 17 amino acids long. The germline gives CDR1 LNHDA, CDR2 SQIVND (reference sequence). CDR3 loop: CASRLLAGDHDTGELFF. In DNA form, the CDR3 reads TGTGCCAGTAGACTACTAGCGGGGGACCATGACACCGGGGAGCTGTTTTTT.

The V gene is TRBV7-9, the J gene TRBJ2-5; a weak D match, TRBD2 (6 bases). This CDR3 has 15 amino acids. Trimming removed 5 bases at V and 5 bases at J, with 18 bases between. From germline, CDR1 is SEHNR and CDR2 FQNEAQ (reference sequence). The CDR3 loop is CASSTRAALAETQYF. CDR3 coding DNA: TGTGCCAGCAGCACCAGAGCAGCCCTAGCGGAGACCCAGTACTTC.

This chain connects TRBV19 to TRBJ2-1; TRBD2 matches at 9 bases. This CDR3 spans 15 amino acids. J was trimmed by 9 bases and V by 3 bases; bases with no gene match: 9. From germline, CDR1 is LNHDA and CDR2 SQIVND (reference sequence). Written as DNA, the CDR3 is TGTGCCAGTAGTATGACTAGCGGCGCTGGTGGTGAGCAGTTCTTC. Amino acids: CASSMTSGAGGEQFF.

This clone was seen more than once but under ten times. V usage is TRBV11-2 and J usage is TRBJ2-2; 7 bases fit TRBD1. CDR3 length: 17 amino acids. Germline CDR1 reads SGHAT; CDR2 reads FQNNGV. Losses at the gene ends were 4 bases for V and 0 bases for J; bases not matched to a gene: 8. DNA of the CDR3: TGTGCCAGCAGCTCCTCCACGGACAGGACGAACACCGGGGAGCTGTTTTTT. Residues: CASSSSTDRTNTGELFF.

The chain couples TRBV19 to TRBJ1-1; TRBD1 is a possible D gene (5 bases). V was shortened by 3 bases and J by 3 bases, with 8 bases between the two germline ends. CDR3 length: 13 amino acids. Per the germline V gene, CDR1 is LNHDA and CDR2 is SQIVND (reference sequence). CDR3 DNA: TGTGCCAGTAGTATGTTAGGGGACACTGAAGCTTTCTTT. Amino acid sequence: CASSMLGDTEAFF.

This rearrangement joins TRBV18 to TRBJ1-1, with 10 bases fitting TRBD1. CDR3 length: 14 amino acids. Germline V gene data show CDR1 as KGHSH and CDR2 as LQKENI. V gave up 6 bases and J gave up 7 bases; unmatched junction bases: 8. The DNA for the CDR3 is TGTGCCAGCTCGCTGGGACAGGGGAGAGTTGAAGCTTTCTTT. It translates to CASSLGQGRVEAFF.